The 18 T cell receptor beta chains below were found in one sample sequenced in a study of PD-1 blockade in classical Hodgkin lymphoma. Documented time point: cycle 4 day 1 (C4D1), after more than 5 weeks of nivolumab. Each patient relapsed following autologous stem cell transplantation, and prior brentuximab vedotin exposure differed. After thawing, PBMCs were subjected to magnetic negative selection to isolate CD8+ T cells. Measured with immunoSEQ multiplex PCR; TCRdb has only the in-frame clones, and not every one. The repertoire holds approximately 19,000 clones, with less than 90% as singletons. The specimen comprised CD8+ T cells from blood, sampled before the fourth cycle of nivolumab. The receptors come from a human donor with classical Hodgkin lymphoma.

The chain joins TRBV9 to TRBJ2-5, with a tentative D call TRBD2 (7 bases). Germline values: CDR1 SGDLS, CDR2 YYNGEE. Trimming shortened V by 2 bases and J by 4 bases, and 9 bases separated the two germline ends. CDR3 length equals 13 residues. CDR3 amino acids: CASSVGGRETQYF. DNA for the CDR3: TGTGCCAGCAGCGTCGGGGGGCGAGAGACCCAGTACTTC.

The chain combines TRBV7-7 with TRBJ2-2; D is perhaps TRBD2 (6 bases). This CDR3 is 13 amino acids long. Germline V lookup: CDR1 SSHAT, CDR2 FNYEAQ (reference sequence). Trimming pared 5 bases from V and 3 bases from J, leaving 7 bases between. CDR3 region: CASSGDYTGELFF. The DNA of the CDR3 is TGTGCCAGCAGCGGGGACTACACCGGGGAGCTGTTTTTT. Full variable domain (remainder filled in from reference TRBV7-7 and TRBJ2-2): GAGVSQSPRYKVTKRGQDVTLRCDPISSHATLYWYQQALGQGPEFLTYFNYEAQPDKSGLPSDRFSAERPEGSISTLTIQRTEQRDSAMYRCASSGDYTGELFFGEGSRLTVL.

The chain employs TRBV4-1 and TRBJ2-1, with TRBD2 matching 12 bases. The CDR3 runs to 19 residues. From germline, CDR1 is MGHRA and CDR2 YSYEKL. After removal of 3 bases from V and 4 bases from J, the junction contained 13 bases not matched to a gene. The CDR3 loop is CASSHLGLAGGPFYNEQFF. CDR3 DNA sequence: TGCGCCAGCAGCCACTTGGGGCTAGCGGGAGGGCCATTTTACAATGAGCAGTTCTTC.

The chain uses TRBV27 and TRBJ1-2; possible D gene TRBD1, 6 bases. Germline lookup yields CDR1 MNHEY and CDR2 SMNVEV (reference sequence). The germline V and J ends were trimmed by 3 bases and 4 bases, with 9 bases remaining between them. The CDR3 contains 13 residues. The CDR3: CASSFGQSYGYTF. For the CDR3, the DNA is TGTGCCAGCAGTTTCGGACAGAGCTATGGCTACACCTTC.

The chain employs TRBV10-2 and TRBJ2-1, with D unclear. V dropped 4 bases and J dropped 4 bases, with 17 bases sitting between them. There are 16 residues in the CDR3. Germline V gives CDR1 WSHSY, CDR2 SAAADI. The CDR3 region has the DNA TGCGCCAGCAGTGCGGTAGCTACAGCTTGGTACAATGAGCAGTTCTTC. Its protein product is CASSAVATAWYNEQFF.

The chain recombines TRBV9 with TRBJ2-5; TRBD2 aligns across 8 bases. CDR3 length: 14 residues. Looked up from germline, CDR1 is SGDLS and CDR2 is YYNGEE. The V and J ends lost 5 bases and 2 bases, in that order; junction bases with no gene match: 5. This chain's CDR3 is CASSPREGQETQYF. For the CDR3, the DNA is TGTGCCAGCAGTCCACGGGAGGGACAAGAGACCCAGTACTTC.

The chain has TRBV7-9 and TRBJ2-7; 15 bases are shared with TRBD2. The CDR3 is made up of 17 amino acids. Germline V gives CDR1 SEHNR, CDR2 FQNEAQ (reference sequence). The V gene end was trimmed by 5 bases and the J gene end by 5 bases; junction bases not matched to a gene: 10. The CDR3 spells CASSRGLAGGEGDEQYF. CDR3 nucleotide sequence: TGTGCCAGCAGCCGGGGACTAGCGGGAGGAGAAGGAGACGAGCAGTACTTC.

DNA for the CDR3: TGTGCCAGCAGTTTATGGTCCCTAGCGGGAGGGCCGGGGGAGCAGTACTTC. This codes for CASSLWSLAGGPGEQYF. The chain is built from TRBV28 and TRBJ2-7, with 12 bases aligning to TRBD2. Trimming removed 0 bases from V and 7 bases from J; junction bases left unmatched: 10. The CDR3 covers 17 residues. Germline V gene sequence: CDR1 MDHEN, CDR2 SYDVKM.

The chain recombines TRBV7-9 with TRBJ2-7; 8 bases match TRBD1. CDR3 length: 14 amino acids. Germline V gives CDR1 SEHNR, CDR2 FQNEAQ (reference sequence). V was pared by 4 bases and J by 1 base, with 3 bases of the junction left unmatched. The CDR3 DNA is TGTGCCAGCAGCTCCGACAGGGGTTCCTACGAGCAGTACTTC. This codes for CASSSDRGSYEQYF.

CDR3 region: CASSLLGQESYGYTF. The DNA for the CDR3 is TGTGCCAGCAGTCTACTAGGACAGGAAAGCTATGGCTACACCTTC. This rearrangement joins TRBV28 to TRBJ1-2; 7 bases match TRBD1. The CDR3 loop spans 15 amino acids. V was pared by 5 bases and J by 4 bases, with 10 bases of the junction left unmatched. CDR1 is MDHEN, CDR2 SYDVKM, per germline.

The J gene is TRBJ2-2, the V gene TRBV6-9; 7 nucleotides line up with TRBD1. CDR3 length: 15 residues. From germline, CDR1 is MNHGY and CDR2 SVAAGI. The J segment lost 4 bases and the V segment lost 3 bases, leaving 5 bases of the junction unmatched. CDR3 nucleotides: TGTGCCAGCAGTTACTCTCCAGGGGGCACCGGGGAGCTGTTTTTT. Its translation: CASSYSPGGTGELFF.

The chain combines TRBV27 with TRBJ1-5, with D unresolved. The CDR3 contains 14 residues. V gave up 4 bases and J gave up 0 bases, with 7 bases separating them. CDR1 is MNHEY, CDR2 SMNVEV, per germline (reference sequence). The CDR3 here is CASSSGFSNQPQHF. In nucleotides, the CDR3 is TGTGCCAGCAGTTCCGGGTTTAGCAATCAGCCCCAGCATTTT.

V is TRBV12-5 and J is TRBJ2-7; 14 nucleotides align to TRBD2. The V gene end was trimmed by 0 bases and the J gene end by 6 bases; junction bases not matched to a gene: 19. Germline values: CDR1 LGHNT, CDR2 FRNRAP. This CDR3 region has 21 residues. The CDR3 bases are TGTGCTAGTGGTTTGGTACTAGGTCCCCCGGGACTAGCGGGAGTTGGTGGCGAGCAGTACTTC. Protein sequence: CASGLVLGPPGLAGVGGEQYF.

This clone was seen more than once but under ten times. V gene TRBV15 combines with J gene TRBJ1-2; perhaps TRBD1 as D (6 bases). With 2 bases removed from V and 6 bases from J, the gap between germline ends came to 16 bases. Germline V gene data show CDR1 as LNHNV and CDR2 as YYDKDF (reference sequence). The CDR3 is made up of 15 amino acids. This CDR3 is CATSRQTGAGDGYTF. In DNA, the CDR3 is TGTGCCACCAGCAGACAGACAGGCGCTGGGGATGGCTACACCTTC.

The rearrangement uses TRBV7-9 and TRBJ2-2; 8 positions agree with TRBD1. In germline, CDR1 is SEHNR, CDR2 FQNEAQ (reference sequence). Germline trimming cut 9 bases from V and 3 bases from J; bases unmatched to any gene: 0. This CDR3 spans 12 amino acids. This chain's CDR3 is CARTGDTGELFF. The CDR3 region has the DNA TGTGCCAGGACAGGGGACACCGGGGAGCTGTTTTTT.

The V gene is TRBV25-1, the J gene TRBJ2-5, with D possibly TRBD1 on 6 matching bases. Per the germline V gene, CDR1 is MGHDK and CDR2 is SYGVNS. The CDR3 length is 16 residues. V lost 4 bases and J 2 bases, leaving 17 bases between the germline ends. The CDR3 loop is CASSGYRDTKQETQYF. For the CDR3, the DNA is TGTGCCAGCAGTGGTTACCGGGACACTAAGCAAGAGACCCAGTACTTC.

The chain combines TRBV15 with TRBJ1-5; perhaps TRBD1 as D (6 bases). The CDR3 is 18 residues long. The germline V gene encodes CDR1 LNHNV and CDR2 YYDKDF (reference sequence). V lost 0 bases and J 2 bases, leaving 17 bases between the germline ends. The CDR3 is CATSREGDRYIGNQPQHF. CDR3 DNA: TGTGCCACCAGCAGAGAGGGTGACAGGTACATAGGCAATCAGCCCCAGCATTTT.

The chain uses TRBV5-4 and TRBJ2-2, with D perhaps TRBD1 (5 bases). Trimming pared 3 bases from V and 1 base from J, leaving 10 bases between. The CDR3 spans 15 residues. Per the germline V gene, CDR1 is SGHNT and CDR2 is YYREEE (reference sequence). CDR3 amino acids: CASSWGQGNTGELFF. CDR3 in DNA: TGTGCCAGCAGCTGGGGCCAGGGGAACACCGGGGAGCTGTTTTTT.